Presented here are 20 T cell receptor beta chains from one specimen sequenced in a study of CD8 T cells in Susac syndrome. With random hexamers, reverse transcription was performed on about 0.5 to 1 ug of RNA. MiXCR, run by TCRdb on the immunoSEQ multiplex PCR reads, gives a single entry per CDR3 protein. The table has under 150,000 distinct CDR3 sequences, more than 85% seen once. The specimen was CD4+ T cells from PBMCs. The receptors originated from a human donor with Susac syndrome.

The V call is TRBV15, the J call TRBJ2-5; D is possibly TRBD2 (6 bases). Germline V gene lookup returns CDR1 LNHNV and CDR2 YYDKDF (reference sequence). Trimming removed 1 base from V and 0 bases from J, with 12 bases in between. This CDR3 is 16 amino acids long. DNA of the CDR3: TGTGCCACCAGCAGAGGCCCCCCTAGCGACCAAGAGACCCAGTACTTC. This sequence encodes CATSRGPPSDQETQYF.

This chain links TRBV7-3 with TRBJ1-1; no clear D gene. Trimming shortened V by 2 bases and J by 0 bases, and 7 bases separated the two germline ends. This CDR3 has 14 amino acids. The germline gives CDR1 SGHTA, CDR2 FQGTGA. The CDR3 bases are TGTGCCAGCAGCTTACTTGGAATGAACACTGAAGCTTTCTTT. It yields the protein CASSLLGMNTEAFF. Together with reference TRBV7-3 and TRBJ1-1, the CDR3 gives the full variable domain: GAGVSQTPSNKVTEKGKYVELRCDPISGHTALYWYRQSLGQGPEFLIYFQGTGAADDSGLPNDRFFAVRPEGSVSTLKIQRTERGDSAVYLCASSLLGMNTEAFFGQGTRLTVV.

The genes are TRBV2 and TRBJ2-7; 7 nucleotides align to TRBD2. The germline V gene has CDR1 SNHLY and CDR2 FYNNEI. The CDR3 loop spans 13 amino acids. With V trimmed by 7 bases and J by 0 bases, 3 bases remained unmatched. CDR3 sequence reads: CASTRDYSYEQYF. DNA for the CDR3: TGTGCCAGCACCCGGGACTACTCCTACGAGCAGTACTTC.

This chain connects TRBV30 to TRBJ2-1, with 9 bases identical to TRBD2. Per the germline V gene, CDR1 is GTSNPN and CDR2 is SVGIG (reference sequence). The V and J ends lost 3 bases and 7 bases, in that order; junction bases with no gene match: 7. The CDR3 sequence is 14 residues long. In DNA, the CDR3 is TGTGCCTGGAGCTACGGACTAGCGAGTAATGAGCAGTTCTTC. As protein: CAWSYGLASNEQFF. The full variable domain, completed using reference TRBV30 and TRBJ2-1, is SQTIHQWPATLVQPVGSPLSLECTVEGTSNPNLYWYRQAAGRGLQLLFYSVGIGQISSEVPQNLSASRPQDRQFILSSKKLLLSDSGFYLCAWSYGLASNEQFFGPGTRLTVL.

The V call is TRBV20-1, the J call TRBJ2-1; no definite D call. This CDR3 region has 10 residues. CDR1 and CDR2 (germline): DFQATT, SNEGSKA (reference sequence). V shed 4 bases and J shed 4 bases, with 2 bases lying between them. CDR3 amino acids: CSAIYNEQFF. In DNA form, the CDR3 reads TGCAGTGCTATATACAATGAGCAGTTCTTC.

The chain is built from TRBV30 and TRBJ1-6; possible D gene TRBD1, 5 bases. This CDR3 spans 13 amino acids. V was shortened by 5 bases and J by 8 bases, with 13 bases between the two germline ends. Germline CDR1 reads GTSNPN; CDR2 reads SVGIG (reference sequence). The CDR3 sequence is CAWSGTRDSPLHF. The CDR3 coding sequence is TGTGCCTGGTCCGGGACGAGGGATTCACCCCTCCACTTT.

The CDR3 nucleotides read TGTGCCTGGAGTGTCTCGACAGGATCCGGGTCCCAGCATTTT. Its translation is CAWSVSTGSGSQHF. The gene calls are TRBV30 and TRBJ1-5, with a weak D call TRBD1 (6 bases). The CDR3 length is 14 residues. Deletions cut 0 bases from V and 11 bases from J, with 17 bases between. Germline CDR1 GTSNPN, CDR2 SVGIG (reference sequence).

CDR3 sequence (DNA): TGCAGTGCTAGAGATCGCGGGGGGGCCGTTCGGGAGACCCAGTACTTC. It translates to CSARDRGGAVRETQYF. The chain carries TRBV20-1 and TRBJ2-5; 9 bases align to TRBD2. Germline CDR1 is DFQATT and CDR2 is SNEGSKA (reference sequence). V lost 0 bases, J lost 5 bases, and 10 bases stayed unmatched. This CDR3 has 16 amino acids.

The chain links TRBV19 to TRBJ2-5, with 11 nucleotides matching TRBD2. CDR3 length equals 14 residues. Germline V CDR1 and CDR2: LNHDA, SQIVND (reference sequence). J was trimmed by 3 bases and V by 9 bases; bases with no gene match: 6. The DNA of the CDR3 is TGTGCCAGCACTAAGGGACTAGCGGAAGAGACCCAGTACTTC. This gives the protein CASTKGLAEETQYF.

This sequence joins TRBV4-3 and TRBJ1-5, with D possibly TRBD1 on 6 matching bases. CDR1 is LGHNA, CDR2 YSLEER, per germline. V lost 0 bases and J 7 bases, leaving 13 bases between the germline ends. The CDR3 covers 15 residues. CDR3 amino acids: CASSQDIRGGQPQHF. DNA of the CDR3: TGCGCCAGCAGCCAAGATATTAGGGGGGGCCAGCCCCAGCATTTT.

This sequence joins TRBV5-1 and TRBJ2-3; D gene ambiguous. The length of the CDR3 is 12 residues. Trimming took 2 bases from V and 2 from J, leaving 3 bases between them. From germline, CDR1 is SGHRS and CDR2 YFSETQ. CDR3 amino acids: CASSFFTDTQYF. CDR3 bases: TGCGCCAGCAGCTTTTTCACAGATACGCAGTATTTT.

The gene calls are TRBV20-1 and TRBJ2-3; possible D gene TRBD2, 5 bases. Germline assignment: CDR1 DFQATT and CDR2 SNEGSKA (reference sequence). Trimming stripped 3 bases from V and 2 bases from J, with 12 bases between. This CDR3 comprises 14 residues. The CDR3 protein is CSASRVRVTDTQYF. For the CDR3, the DNA is TGCAGTGCTAGCCGTGTGCGGGTCACAGATACGCAGTATTTT.

The gene calls are TRBV7-2 and TRBJ2-7; TRBD1 agrees at 9 bases. CDR3 length equals 15 residues. Germline values: CDR1 SGHTA, CDR2 FQGNSA. The V segment lost 2 bases and the J segment 5 bases; nucleotides outside the gene matches: 7. This CDR3 reads CASSLSGQGPHEQYF. CDR3 DNA: TGTGCCAGCAGCTTAAGTGGACAGGGGCCCCACGAGCAGTACTTC.

The CDR3 sequence: CASSLAGGSPKEETQYF. CDR3 nucleotide sequence: TGTGCCAGCAGCTTAGCAGGCGGGTCCCCAAAGGAGGAGACCCAGTACTTC. The chain joins TRBV7-9 to TRBJ2-5; D may be TRBD2 (5 bases). The germline V gene encodes CDR1 SEHNR and CDR2 FQNEAQ (reference sequence). This CDR3 spans 17 amino acids. V lost 0 bases to trimming and J lost 5 bases, with 19 bases between them.

The chain recombines TRBV3-1 with TRBJ1-2, with 7 bases identical to TRBD1. V shed 3 bases, J shed 0 bases, and the junction held 4 bases outside the gene matches. The germline V gene has CDR1 LGHDT and CDR2 YNNKEL (reference sequence). The CDR3 spans 15 residues. CDR3 nucleotide sequence: TGTGCCAGCAGCCATAGGACAGGAACTAACTATGGCTACACCTTC. Translating gives CASSHRTGTNYGYTF.

In this sample, this clonotype turned up a few times. The chain has TRBV4-2 and TRBJ2-6, with no clear D. Trimming took 4 bases from V and 1 from J, leaving 2 bases between them. The CDR3 has 13 amino acids. Germline V gene data show CDR1 as LGHNA and CDR2 as YNFKEQ. CDR3: CASSPSGANVLTF. The CDR3 DNA is TGTGCCAGCAGCCCTTCTGGGGCCAACGTCCTGACTTTC.

This clonotype was counted only a few times. The V gene is TRBV4-2, the J gene TRBJ2-2; D remains ambiguous. This CDR3 has 13 residues. Trimming stripped 0 bases from V and 2 bases from J, with 1 base between. CDR1 and CDR2 from the germline V gene are LGHNA and YNFKEQ. The CDR3 sequence is CASSQDNTGELFF. In nucleotides, the CDR3 is TGTGCCAGCAGCCAAGACAACACCGGGGAGCTGTTTTTT.

This chain's CDR3 is CAHGVYYNEQFF. For the CDR3, the DNA is TGTGCTCACGGGGTTTACTACAATGAGCAGTTCTTC. The V gene is TRBV12-2, the J gene TRBJ2-1. TRBV12-2 is a pseudogene locus. The CDR3 spans 12 residues.

The chain uses TRBV20-1 and TRBJ1-1; 8 bases match TRBD1. Losses at the gene ends were 2 bases for V and 10 bases for J; bases not matched to a gene: 6. The germline V gene has CDR1 DFQATT and CDR2 SNEGSKA (reference sequence). The CDR3 covers 12 residues. CDR3 DNA: TGCAGTGCTAGACCCTCCGGGACAGGAGCTTTCTTT. Protein sequence: CSARPSGTGAFF.

This clonotype was detected once. The V gene is TRBV3-1, the J gene TRBJ1-2; no firm D call. The CDR3 is 14 residues long. Trimming cost V 0 bases and J 6 bases, with 11 bases left between them. Per the germline V gene, CDR1 is LGHDT and CDR2 is YNNKEL (reference sequence). CDR3 in amino acids: CASSQDPVPHGYTF. Written as DNA, the CDR3 is TGTGCCAGCAGCCAAGATCCTGTCCCCCATGGCTACACCTTC.